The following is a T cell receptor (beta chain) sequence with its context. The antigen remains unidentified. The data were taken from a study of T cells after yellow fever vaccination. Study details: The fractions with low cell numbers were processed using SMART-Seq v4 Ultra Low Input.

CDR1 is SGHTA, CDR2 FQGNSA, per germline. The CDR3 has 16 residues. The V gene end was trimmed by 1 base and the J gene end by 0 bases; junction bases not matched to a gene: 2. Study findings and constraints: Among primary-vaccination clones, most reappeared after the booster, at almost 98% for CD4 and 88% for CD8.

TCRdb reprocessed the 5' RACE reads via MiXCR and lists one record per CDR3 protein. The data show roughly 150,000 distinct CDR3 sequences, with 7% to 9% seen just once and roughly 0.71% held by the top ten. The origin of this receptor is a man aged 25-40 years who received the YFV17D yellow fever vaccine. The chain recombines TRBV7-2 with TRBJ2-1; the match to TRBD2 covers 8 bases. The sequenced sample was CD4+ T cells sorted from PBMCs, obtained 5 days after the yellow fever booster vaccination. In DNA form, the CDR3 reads TGTGCCAGCAGCTTAGGGAGCGGGAGCTCCTACAATGAGCAGTTCTTC. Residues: CASSLGSGSSYNEQFF.